The text below deals with one T cell receptor beta chain. Its cognate antigen is unknown. This specimen comes from a study of type 1 regulatory T cells. CDR1 and CDR2 from the germline V gene are SGHRS and YFSETQ. This CDR3 comprises 13 residues. The V end lost 1 base, the J end lost 5 bases, and 8 bases lay between the germline ends. Whole-study findings and limits: Compared with non-Tr1 cells, Tr1 cells showed a narrower TCR repertoire.

TCRdb re-analysed the reads in MiXCR, keeping a single row per CDR3 protein. The sample lists over 55,000 distinct CDR3 sequences; about 50% were seen once. The V gene is TRBV5-1, the J gene TRBJ2-3, with a weak D call TRBD1 (5 bases). This sequence was found in a human donor in good health. Sequencing was performed on cultured non-Tr1 T cells, either the whole culture or a sorted T cell fraction (not recorded which). CDR3 sequence reads: CASSLPGIDTQYF. The CDR3 coding sequence is TGCGCCAGCAGCTTGCCAGGGATAGATACGCAGTATTTT.